This record covers a single TCR beta chain. These data come from a study of CD8 T cells in Susac syndrome. CDR1 and CDR2 (germline): SQVTM, ANQGSEA. The length of the CDR3 is 11 residues. V lost 5 bases to trimming and J lost 1 base, with 6 bases between them. RNA totalling roughly 0.45 to 1 ug underwent reverse transcription with random hexamers. It was immunoSEQ multiplex PCR that amplified TCR beta CDR3 across 54 Vbeta and 13 Jbeta. TCRdb reanalysed the immunoSEQ multiplex PCR reads using MiXCR and keeps one entry per CDR3 protein. Here the sample spans more than 100,000 distinct CDR3 sequences, 90% to 95% being singletons.

The receptor comes from a human donor in good health. The sample was CD4+ T cells from PBMCs. The J gene is TRBJ2-7, the V gene TRBV29-1; tentatively, D is TRBD1 (5 bases). This chain's CDR3 is CSVKGSYEQYF. CDR3 nucleotides: TGCAGCGTTAAGGGGTCCTACGAGCAGTACTTC.